This is a list of T cell receptor beta chains from one sample in a study of cytomegalovirus exposure and HLA in healthy donors. Sequencing was performed with immunoSEQ multiplex PCR; in TCRdb, only in-frame clones are kept and a portion is missing. Found here are tens of thousands of clones, approximately 86% of them singletons; the top ten hold approximately 9.2%. Sequencing was done on a sample of PBMCs. All receptors come from a man aged 25-45 years in good health and CMV-seropositive. Each CDR3 is given with its conserved first and last residue. The order of the fields is J gene, clone size, V gene, D gene, CDR3 DNA, CDR3 protein. A D gene is named only where the DNA matches it firmly. A row's size may be missing; if present it is once, few, many or a size class.

>TRBJ2-7|-|TRBV4-1|-
TGCGCCAGCAGCCAAGGTGGGCAGAGCTCCTACGAGCAGTACTTC
CASSQGGQSSYEQYF
>TRBJ2-5|-|TRBV28|-
TGTGCCAGCACCCCCCCGGGGTACCAAGAGACCCAGTACTTC
CASTPPGYQETQYF
>TRBJ2-1|-|TRBV29-1|TRBD1
TGCAGCGTTGTTCAACGGGACAGGGCCTACAATGAGCAGTTCTTC
CSVVQRDRAYNEQFF
>TRBJ1-6|-|TRBV6-1|TRBD1
TGTGCCAGCAGTGTGGGACAGGGGGAGTATCCCCTCCACTTT
CASSVGQGEYPLHF
>TRBJ2-1|-|TRBV4-1|TRBD1
TGCGCCAGCAGCCTAAGGACAGGGGATAACAATGAGCAGTTCTTC
CASSLRTGDNNEQFF
>TRBJ2-7|-|TRBV5-1|TRBD2
TGCGCCAGCAGCACCCCGGGACTAGCGGGAATGGTAGGCGAGCAGTACTTC
CASSTPGLAGMVGEQYF
>TRBJ2-7|-|TRBV6-1|-
TGTGCCAGCAGTGAAAGGAGGGGGGGCGGCCCCTACGAGCAGTACTTC
CASSERRGGGPYEQYF
>TRBJ2-7|-|TRBV4-1|TRBD1
TGCGCCAGCAGCCAAGGAGGCCGGCAGGGGGTCTACGAGCAGTACTTC
CASSQGGRQGVYEQYF
>TRBJ2-3|-|TRBV6-1|TRBD2
TGTGCCAGCAGTGTTCCGGGACTAGGTACAGATACGCAGTATTTT
CASSVPGLGTDTQYF
>TRBJ1-2|-|TRBV7-9|TRBD1
TGTGCCAGCAGCTTAGGACAGGGTGGCTACACCTTC
CASSLGQGGYTF
>TRBJ1-6|few|TRBV18|TRBD1
TGTGCCAGCTCCGGCGGGACAGGGAATTCACCCCTCCACTTT
CASSGGTGNSPLHF